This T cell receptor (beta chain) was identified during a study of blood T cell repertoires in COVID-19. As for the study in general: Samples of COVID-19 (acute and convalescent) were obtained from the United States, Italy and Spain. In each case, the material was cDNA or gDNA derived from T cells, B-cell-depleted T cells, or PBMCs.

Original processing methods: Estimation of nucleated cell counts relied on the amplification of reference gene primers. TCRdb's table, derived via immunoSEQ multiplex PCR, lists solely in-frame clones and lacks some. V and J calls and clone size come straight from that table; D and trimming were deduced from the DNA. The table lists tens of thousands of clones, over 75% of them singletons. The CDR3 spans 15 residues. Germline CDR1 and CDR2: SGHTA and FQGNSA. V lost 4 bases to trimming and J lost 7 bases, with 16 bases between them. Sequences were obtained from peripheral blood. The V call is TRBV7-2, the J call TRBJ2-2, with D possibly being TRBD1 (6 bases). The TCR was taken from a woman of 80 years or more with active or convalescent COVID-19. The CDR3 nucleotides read TGTGCCAGCAGCTCGCGGACAGCAACAGGCGGGGAGCTGTTTTTT. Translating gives CASSSRTATGGELFF.